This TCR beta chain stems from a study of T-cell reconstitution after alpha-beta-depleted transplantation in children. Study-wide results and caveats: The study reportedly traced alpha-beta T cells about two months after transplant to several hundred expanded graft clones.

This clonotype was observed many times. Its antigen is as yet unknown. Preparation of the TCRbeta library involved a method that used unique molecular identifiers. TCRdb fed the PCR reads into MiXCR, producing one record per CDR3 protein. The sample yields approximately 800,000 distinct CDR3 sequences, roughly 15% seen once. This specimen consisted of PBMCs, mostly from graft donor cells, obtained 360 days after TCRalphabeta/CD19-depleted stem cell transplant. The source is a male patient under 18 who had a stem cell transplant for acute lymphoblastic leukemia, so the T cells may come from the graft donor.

The CDR3 is CASSVMNTEAFF. The CDR3 DNA reads as TGTGCCAGCAGTGTAATGAACACTGAAGCTTTCTTT. This chain uses TRBV12-3 or TRBV12-4 with TRBJ1-1; D gene uncertain. The CDR3 has 12 residues. Trimming removed 5 bases at V and 0 bases at J, with 4 bases between.